These 14 T cell receptor beta chains were all obtained from the same sample, sequenced in a study of PD-1 blockade in classical Hodgkin lymphoma. Each patient experienced a relapse that followed autologous stem cell transplantation, and brentuximab vedotin exposure varied. Method: immunoSEQ multiplex PCR; TCRdb's copy keeps in-frame clones and lacks some. Of about 93,000 clones listed, more than 80% were seen once; the top ten hold roughly 15%. Sequencing was performed on peripheral blood mononuclear cells (PBMCs), taken before the second cycle of nivolumab. These receptors originate from a human donor with classical Hodgkin lymphoma.

This chain links TRBV7-8 with TRBJ2-5; D is perhaps TRBD2 (6 bases). The V gene lost 5 bases and the J gene lost 4 bases, with 20 bases spanning the gap. The CDR3 is 16 residues long. Looked up from germline, CDR1 is SGHVS and CDR2 is FQNEAQ. CDR3 bases: TGTGCCAGCAGCCCTGGGGTTGGAGGGACGGGAGAGACCCAGTACTTC. It yields the protein CASSPGVGGTGETQYF.

This chain uses TRBV29-1 with TRBJ2-3, with a weak D call TRBD1 (5 bases). This CDR3 is 11 amino acids long. Trimming took 4 bases from V and 4 from J, leaving 6 bases between them. Germline V gene sequence: CDR1 SQVTM, CDR2 ANQGSEA. As DNA, the CDR3 is TGCAGCGTTGTGGGGCCAGATACGCAGTATTTT. Amino acids: CSVVGPDTQYF.

The rearrangement joins TRBV28 to TRBJ1-1; unclear D gene. With 6 bases removed from V and 1 base from J, the gap between germline ends came to 12 bases. CDR3 length equals 14 residues. CDR1 is MDHEN and CDR2 is SYDVKM in the germline V gene. This CDR3 reads CASSPATGNTEAFF. The CDR3 DNA follows: TGTGCCAGCAGCCCTGCTACTGGGAACACTGAAGCTTTCTTT.

On this clone itself: It may be a read error: a sequence one base away is much more abundant. The V call is TRBV27, the J call TRBJ1-5; D unclear. Germline V gene lookup returns CDR1 MNHEY and CDR2 SMNVEV (reference sequence). The CDR3 loop spans 13 amino acids. This CDR3 reads CAGSIYSNQPQHF. CDR3 nucleotides: TGTGCCGGCAGTATCTATAGCAATCAGCCCCAGCATTTT.

The V and J genes are TRBV30 and TRBJ2-5; possibly TRBD2 for D (6 bases). CDR3 length equals 11 residues. CDR1 is GTSNPN and CDR2 is SVGIG in the germline V gene (reference sequence). The germline V and J ends were trimmed by 5 bases and 5 bases, with 9 bases remaining between them. Here the CDR3 DNA reads TGTGCCTGGGCCAGCGGGGAGACCCAGTACTTC. It is translated as CAWASGETQYF.

The V call is TRBV6-5, the J call TRBJ2-3; tentatively, D is TRBD2 (5 bases). This CDR3 has 13 residues. The V and J ends lost 7 bases and 5 bases respectively, with 13 bases between them. The germline V gene encodes CDR1 MNHEY and CDR2 SVGAGI. The CDR3: CASIPIGGDTQYF. As DNA, the CDR3 is TGTGCCAGCATCCCCATAGGAGGAGATACGCAGTATTTT.

The chain uses TRBV7-2 and TRBJ2-2; a possible D gene is TRBD1 (5 bases). The CDR3 loop spans 14 amino acids. The ends were cut back, 3 bases at V and 3 bases at J, with 8 bases in the middle. Germline V gene sequence: CDR1 SGHTA, CDR2 FQGNSA. The CDR3 reads CASSLAGYTGELFF. In DNA, the CDR3 is TGTGCCAGCAGCTTGGCAGGGTACACCGGGGAGCTGTTTTTT.

The rearrangement uses TRBV2 and TRBJ2-3; maybe TRBD2 (6 bases). The germline gives CDR1 SNHLY, CDR2 FYNNEI. Trimming pared 6 bases from V and 3 bases from J, leaving 19 bases between. The CDR3 has 16 residues. In DNA form, the CDR3 reads TGTGCCAGCAGGCCCCCTAGTTATCGGGGGACAGATACGCAGTATTTT. Its translation is CASRPPSYRGTDTQYF. The variable domain in full, completed from reference TRBV2 and TRBJ2-3, reads EPEVTQTPSHQVTQMGQEVILRCVPISNHLYFYWYRQILGQKVEFLVSFYNNEISEKSEIFDDQFSVERPDGSNFTLKIRSTKLEDSAMYFCASRPPSYRGTDTQYFGPGTRLTVL.

CDR3 nucleotide sequence: TGTGCCAGTAGTATCACCACGGGGGTGAGTGAAGCTTTCTTT. Protein product: CASSITTGVSEAFF. The chain uses TRBV19 and TRBJ1-1; TRBD1 might be the D (5 bases). This CDR3 comprises 14 residues. Germline V gene data show CDR1 as LNHDA and CDR2 as SQIVND (reference sequence). The V end was cut by 3 bases, the J end by 7 bases, with 15 bases between.

The chain uses TRBV6-5 and TRBJ1-1, with D maybe TRBD1 (5 bases). CDR3 length: 13 residues. CDR1 and CDR2 from the germline V gene are MNHEY and SVGAGI. V gave up 6 bases and J gave up 4 bases, with 12 bases separating them. CDR3 in DNA: TGTGCCAGCAGCCCCTCAGGGCCCACTGAAGCTTTCTTT. It is translated as CASSPSGPTEAFF.

The V call is TRBV10-3, the J call TRBJ1-1; perhaps TRBD1 as D (5 bases). V gave up 0 bases and J gave up 5 bases, with 10 bases separating them. The CDR3 spans 14 residues. Germline CDR1 is ENHRY and CDR2 is SYGVKD. The CDR3 protein is CAISESGAHTEAFF. The CDR3 nucleotides read TGTGCCATCAGTGAGTCAGGGGCGCATACTGAAGCTTTCTTT.

V is TRBV7-2 and J is TRBJ1-5; no definite D call. CDR3 size: 14 residues. CDR1 and CDR2 from the germline V gene are SGHTA and FQGNSA. V dropped 2 bases and J dropped 5 bases, with 10 bases sitting between them. In DNA form, the CDR3 reads TGTGCCAGCAGCTTATTTGTGTCTGATCAGCCCCAGCATTTT. Protein: CASSLFVSDQPQHF.

The chain uses TRBV18 and TRBJ1-5; tentatively, D is TRBD1 (5 bases). Looked up from germline, CDR1 is KGHSH and CDR2 is LQKENI. V lost 5 bases to trimming and J lost 6 bases, with 8 bases between them. The CDR3 is made up of 12 amino acids. CDR3 bases: TGTGCCAGCTCAAGGGACGGTCAGCCCCAGCATTTT. It is translated as CASSRDGQPQHF.

The rearrangement links TRBV5-1 to TRBJ2-2; 8 bases are a match to TRBD1. CDR3 size: 15 residues. V lost 6 bases, J lost 7 bases, and 11 bases stayed unmatched. CDR1 SGHRS and CDR2 YFSETQ come from the germline V gene. DNA for the CDR3: TGCGCCAGCAAAGCCGGACAGGGAACGGGCGGGGAGCTGTTTTTT. It specifies CASKAGQGTGGELFF.